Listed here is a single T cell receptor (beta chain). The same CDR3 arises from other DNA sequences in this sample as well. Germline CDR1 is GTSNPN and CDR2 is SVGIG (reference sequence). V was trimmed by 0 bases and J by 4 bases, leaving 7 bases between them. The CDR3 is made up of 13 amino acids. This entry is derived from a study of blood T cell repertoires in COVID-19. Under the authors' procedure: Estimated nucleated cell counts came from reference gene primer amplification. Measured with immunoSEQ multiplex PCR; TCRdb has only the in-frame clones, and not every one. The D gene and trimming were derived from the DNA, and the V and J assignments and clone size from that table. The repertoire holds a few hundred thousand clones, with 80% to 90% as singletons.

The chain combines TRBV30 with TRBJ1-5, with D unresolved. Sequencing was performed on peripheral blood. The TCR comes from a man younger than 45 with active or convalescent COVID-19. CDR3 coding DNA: TGTGCCTGGAGTGTACGAGAGAATCAGCCCCAGCATTTT. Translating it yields CAWSVRENQPQHF.